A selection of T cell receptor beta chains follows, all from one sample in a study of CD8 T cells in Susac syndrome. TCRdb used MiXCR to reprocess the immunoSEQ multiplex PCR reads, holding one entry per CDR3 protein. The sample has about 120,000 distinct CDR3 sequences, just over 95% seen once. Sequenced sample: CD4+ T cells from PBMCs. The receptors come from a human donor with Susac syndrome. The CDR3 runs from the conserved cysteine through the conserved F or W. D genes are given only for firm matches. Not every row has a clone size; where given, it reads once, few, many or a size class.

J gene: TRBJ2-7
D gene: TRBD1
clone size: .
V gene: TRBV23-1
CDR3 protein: CASSQPYRDRDHEQYF
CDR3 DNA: TGCGCCAGCAGTCAACCCTACCGGGACAGGGACCACGAGCAGTACTTC

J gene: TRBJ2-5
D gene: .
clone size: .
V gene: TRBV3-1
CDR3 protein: CASSQRLARETQYF
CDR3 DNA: TGTGCCAGCAGCCAAAGACTCGCTAGGGAGACCCAGTACTTC

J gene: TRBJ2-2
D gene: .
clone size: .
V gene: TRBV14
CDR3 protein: CASSPQGFTGELFF
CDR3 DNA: TGTGCCAGCAGCCCCCAGGGATTCACCGGGGAGCTGTTTTTT

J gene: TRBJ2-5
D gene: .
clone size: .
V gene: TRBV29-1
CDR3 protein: CSVQLQETQYF
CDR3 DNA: TGCAGCGTTCAGCTCCAAGAGACCCAGTACTTC

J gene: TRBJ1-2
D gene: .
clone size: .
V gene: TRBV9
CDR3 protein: CASSRTTYGYTF
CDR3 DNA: TGTGCCAGCAGTCGGACGACCTATGGCTACACCTTC

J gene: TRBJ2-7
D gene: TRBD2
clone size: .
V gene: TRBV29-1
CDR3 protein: CSAGLASEQYF
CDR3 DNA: TGCAGCGCCGGACTAGCGTCCGAGCAGTACTTC

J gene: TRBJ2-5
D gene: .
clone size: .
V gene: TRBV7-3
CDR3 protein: CASSLGAEKTQYF
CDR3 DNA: TGTGCCAGCAGCCTTGGGGCCGAGAAGACCCAGTACTTC

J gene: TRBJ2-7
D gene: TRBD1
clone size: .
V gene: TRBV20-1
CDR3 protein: CSALTGPPYEQYF
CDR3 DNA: TGCAGTGCTCTGACAGGGCCTCCCTACGAGCAGTACTTC

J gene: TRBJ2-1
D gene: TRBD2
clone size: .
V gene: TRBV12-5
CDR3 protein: CASGLGAGVGYNEQFF
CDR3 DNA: TGTGCTAGTGGTTTGGGAGCGGGAGTGGGGTACAATGAGCAGTTCTTC

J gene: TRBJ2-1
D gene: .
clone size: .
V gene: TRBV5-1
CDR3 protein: CASSLAGPNNEQFF
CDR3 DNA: TGCGCCAGCAGCTTAGCGGGCCCCAACAATGAGCAGTTCTTC

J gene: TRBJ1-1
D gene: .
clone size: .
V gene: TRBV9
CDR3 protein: CASSRTSLNTEAFF
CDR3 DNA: TGTGCCAGCAGCCGTACTAGTTTGAACACTGAAGCTTTCTTT

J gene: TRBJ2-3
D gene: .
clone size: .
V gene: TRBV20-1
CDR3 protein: CSAGLGGGQRDTQYF
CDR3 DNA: TGCAGTGCTGGACTGGGGGGCGGCCAGAGAGATACGCAGTATTTT

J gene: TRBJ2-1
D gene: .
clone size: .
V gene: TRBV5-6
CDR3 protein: CASSLVWDSNEQFF
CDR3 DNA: TGTGCCAGCAGCCTAGTATGGGATAGTAATGAGCAGTTCTTC

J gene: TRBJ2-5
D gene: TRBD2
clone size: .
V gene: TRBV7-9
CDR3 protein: CASSLLAGAETQYF
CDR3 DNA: TGTGCCAGCAGCTTATTAGCGGGAGCGGAGACCCAGTACTTC

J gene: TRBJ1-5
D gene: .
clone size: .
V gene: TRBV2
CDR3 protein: CASKIGAASNQPQHF
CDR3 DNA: TGTGCCAGCAAAATAGGGGCAGCCTCCAATCAGCCCCAGCATTTT

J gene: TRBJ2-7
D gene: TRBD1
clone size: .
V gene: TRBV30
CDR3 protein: CAWSWPLGGNEQYF
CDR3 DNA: TGTGCCTGGAGTTGGCCCTTAGGGGGCAACGAGCAGTACTTC

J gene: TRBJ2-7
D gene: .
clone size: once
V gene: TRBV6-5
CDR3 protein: CASSVAFRATEQYF
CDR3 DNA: TGTGCCAGCAGTGTCGCCTTCCGGGCCACCGAGCAGTACTTC

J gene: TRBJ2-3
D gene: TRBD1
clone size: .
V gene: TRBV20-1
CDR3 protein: CSALFGGRGRGDTQYF
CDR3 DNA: TGCAGTGCCCTCTTTGGGGGCAGGGGGCGCGGAGATACGCAGTATTTT

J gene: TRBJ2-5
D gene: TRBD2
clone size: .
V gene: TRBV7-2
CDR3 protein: CASSLRGRAVETQYF
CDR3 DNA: TGTGCCAGCAGCTTGAGAGGGAGGGCCGTGGAGACCCAGTACTTC

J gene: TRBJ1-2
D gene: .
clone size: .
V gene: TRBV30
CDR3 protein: CACRTATNGYTF
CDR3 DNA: TGTGCCTGCCGAACTGCGACGAATGGCTACACCTTC

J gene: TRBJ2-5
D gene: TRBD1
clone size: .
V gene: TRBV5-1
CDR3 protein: CASSSDRAETQYF
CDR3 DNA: TGCGCCAGCAGCTCCGACAGGGCGGAGACCCAGTACTTC

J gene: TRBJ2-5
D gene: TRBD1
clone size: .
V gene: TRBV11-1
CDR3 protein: CASSFGTGRRLETQYF
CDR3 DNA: TGTGCCAGCAGCTTCGGGACAGGGAGGAGGTTGGAGACCCAGTACTTC

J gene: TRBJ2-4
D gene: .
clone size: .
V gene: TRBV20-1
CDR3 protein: CSARDSGSGNIQYF
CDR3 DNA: TGCAGTGCTAGAGACAGCGGTTCCGGAAACATTCAGTACTTC

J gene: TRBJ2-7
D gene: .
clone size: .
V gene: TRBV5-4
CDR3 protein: CASSLGPSVSSYEQYF
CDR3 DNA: TGTGCCAGCAGCTTAGGGCCTTCCGTCAGCTCCTACGAGCAGTACTTC

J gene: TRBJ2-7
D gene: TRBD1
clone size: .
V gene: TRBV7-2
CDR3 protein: CASSSPGTGEDEQYF
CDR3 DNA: TGTGCCAGCAGCTCCCCCGGGACAGGGGAGGACGAGCAGTACTTC

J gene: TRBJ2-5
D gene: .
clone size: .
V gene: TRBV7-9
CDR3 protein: CASSLYGATGRETQYF
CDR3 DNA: TGTGCCAGCAGCTTATACGGGGCTACGGGGAGAGAGACCCAGTACTTC